The 20 T cell receptor beta chains reported below all come from one sample, sequenced in a study of blood T cell repertoires in COVID-19. Produced via immunoSEQ multiplex PCR; TCRdb's table is partial and in-frame only. In the table there are under 300,000 clones, around 90% of which are singletons. The sample consisted of peripheral blood. The receptor source for this set is a man aged 30-40 years with COVID-19, enrolled during active disease.

The chain is built from TRBV7-9 and TRBJ1-4, with TRBD1 as a possible D gene (6 bases). The CDR3 has 14 amino acids. V lost 5 bases and J lost 3, with 10 bases in between. Germline V gives CDR1 SEHNR, CDR2 FQNEAQ (reference sequence). This CDR3 reads CASSRGQSNEKLFF. DNA of the CDR3: TGTGCCAGCAGCCGCGGACAGTCTAATGAAAAACTGTTTTTT.

The chain employs TRBV15 and TRBJ1-4, with TRBD1 matching 8 bases. Germline lookup yields CDR1 LNHNV and CDR2 YYDKDF (reference sequence). The CDR3 has 16 residues. Losses at the gene ends were 0 bases for V and 7 bases for J; bases not matched to a gene: 7. The CDR3 DNA is TGTGCCACCAGCAGAGATTCCCCAGGGGGCAGTGAAAAACTGTTTTTT. Amino acids: CATSRDSPGGSEKLFF.

The genes are TRBV12-3 or TRBV12-4 and TRBJ1-2; 7 bases are a match to TRBD1. Trimming took 6 bases from V and 4 from J; bases not matched to a gene: 5. The CDR3 loop spans 13 amino acids. As DNA, the CDR3 is TGTGCCAGCAGGCCCACAGGGGTCTATGGCTACACCTTC. Its translation: CASRPTGVYGYTF.

The V and J genes are TRBV24-1 and TRBJ2-1; 7 bases are shared with TRBD1. The length of the CDR3 is 15 residues. Germline CDR1 reads KGHDR; CDR2 reads SFDVKD. J was trimmed by 2 bases and V by 6 bases; bases with no gene match: 6. CDR3 coding DNA: TGTGCCACCAGTCTAGGACAGGCCACCTACAATGAGCAGTTCTTC. The encoded protein is CATSLGQATYNEQFF.

This clone was found once. This rearrangement joins TRBV7-3 to TRBJ2-3; 9 bases map to TRBD2. V shed 2 bases, J shed 4 bases, and the junction held 4 bases outside the gene matches. CDR1 SGHTA and CDR2 FQGTGA come from the germline V gene. The CDR3 has 15 residues. CDR3 region: CASSLSRGGSDTQYF. Written as DNA, the CDR3 is TGTGCCAGCAGCTTATCGCGGGGGGGTTCAGATACGCAGTATTTT.

The chain uses TRBV5-6 and TRBJ1-3; D is undetermined. CDR3 length: 11 amino acids. Germline assignment: CDR1 SGHDT and CDR2 YYEEEE. Trimming removed 5 bases from V and 5 bases from J, with 5 bases in between. CDR3 loop: CASSSRNTIYF. CDR3 DNA sequence: TGTGCCAGCAGTAGTAGAAACACCATATATTTT. The full variable domain, rest sourced from reference TRBV5-6 and TRBJ1-3, is DAGVTQSPTHLIKTRGQQVTLRCSPKSGHDTVSWYQQALGQGPQFIFQYYEEEERQRGNFPDRFSGHQFPNYSSELNVNALLLGDSALYLCASSSRNTIYFGEGSWLTVV.

The rearrangement links TRBV19 to TRBJ1-1; TRBD1 agrees at 9 bases. V gave up 5 bases and J gave up 2 bases; unmatched junction bases: 6. The CDR3 loop spans 15 amino acids. The germline V gene encodes CDR1 LNHDA and CDR2 SQIVND (reference sequence). The CDR3 loop is CASSPETGGNTEAFF. For the CDR3, the DNA is TGTGCCAGTAGTCCCGAGACAGGGGGAAACACTGAAGCTTTCTTT.

The chain has TRBV13 and TRBJ1-3; TRBD1 is a possible D gene (5 bases). The length of the CDR3 is 17 residues. Germline CDR1 reads PRHDT; CDR2 reads FYEKMQ (reference sequence). V lost 4 bases, J lost 0 bases, and 16 bases lay in between. CDR3 amino acids: CASSSKDRGASGNTIYF. CDR3 DNA sequence: TGTGCCAGCAGCTCCAAGGACCGCGGGGCCTCTGGAAACACCATATATTTT.

The gene calls are TRBV10-3 and TRBJ2-3, with 7 bases that match TRBD1. This CDR3 has 16 amino acids. The germline V gene encodes CDR1 ENHRY and CDR2 SYGVKD. Trimming at V came to 4 bases and at J to 3 bases, leaving 10 bases not matched to a gene. The CDR3 sequence: CAISGLTGSLTDTQYF. In DNA form, the CDR3 reads TGTGCCATCAGTGGTTTGACAGGGAGTCTTACAGATACGCAGTATTTT.

This chain connects TRBV12-3 or TRBV12-4 to TRBJ2-1; D is perhaps TRBD1 (6 bases). V lost 3 bases and J lost 10, with 7 bases in between. This CDR3 spans 11 amino acids. CDR3 amino acids: CASSFRGEQFF. In DNA form, the CDR3 reads TGTGCCAGCAGTTTTAGGGGGGAGCAGTTCTTC.

The sample holds one count of this clone. The rearrangement uses TRBV2 and TRBJ2-1; TRBD2 matches at 11 bases. Losses at the gene ends were 4 bases for V and 8 bases for J; bases not matched to a gene: 7. Germline-derived CDR1 and CDR2 are SNHLY and FYNNEI. This CDR3 spans 15 amino acids. CDR3 protein: CASSGGTSGRDEQFF. CDR3 DNA sequence: TGTGCCAGCAGTGGAGGGACTAGCGGAAGGGATGAGCAGTTCTTC.

V is TRBV12-3 or TRBV12-4 and J is TRBJ1-1; D is possibly TRBD1 (6 bases). CDR3 length equals 12 residues. V lost 5 bases and J 10 bases, leaving 14 bases between the germline ends. In DNA form, the CDR3 reads TGTGCCAGCAGTCTACCTCCGACAGGAGCTTTCTTT. It is translated as CASSLPPTGAFF.

The V and J genes are TRBV11-1 and TRBJ1-1, with a possible D match to TRBD1 (6 bases). The ends were cut back, 8 bases at V and 3 bases at J, with 19 bases in the middle. There are 15 residues in the CDR3. The germline gives CDR1 SGHAT, CDR2 FQDESV (reference sequence). The CDR3 nucleotides are TGTGCCAGCGGGGGCAAGTCCGGGCTACACACTGAAGCTTTCTTT. Its translation: CASGGKSGLHTEAFF. Combining the CDR3 with reference TRBV11-1 and TRBJ1-1 gives the whole variable domain EAEVAQSPRYKITEKSQAVAFWCDPISGHATLYWYRQILGQGPELLVQFQDESVVDDSQLPKDRFSAERLKGVDSTLKIQPAELGDSAMYLCASGGKSGLHTEAFFGQGTRLTVV.

This sequence joins TRBV4-1 and TRBJ2-7; D remains unclear. Germline loops: CDR1 MGHRA, CDR2 YSYEKL. V dropped 5 bases and J dropped 0 bases, with 8 bases sitting between them. The CDR3 consists of 13 residues. CDR3 sequence (DNA): TGCGCCAGCAGCGGGCCCTCCTCCTACGAGCAGTACTTC. It specifies CASSGPSSYEQYF.

The chain has TRBV6-5 and TRBJ1-1, with a weak D call TRBD1 (5 bases). The CDR3 has 14 amino acids. CDR1 and CDR2 (germline): MNHEY, SVGAGI. Trimming pared 6 bases from V and 5 bases from J, leaving 16 bases between. The CDR3 sequence is CASSRNGGGTEAFF. CDR3 sequence (DNA): TGTGCCAGCAGCCGGAATGGGGGGGGAACTGAAGCTTTCTTT.

The chain links TRBV11-3 to TRBJ2-3, with 8 bases aligning to TRBD2. Germline V lookup: CDR1 SGHNT, CDR2 YENEEA. Unmatched junction bases numbered 10, after V lost 5 bases and J lost 0 bases. The CDR3 length is 17 residues. The CDR3 sequence: CASSHSSGGGSTDTQYF. The CDR3 nucleotides are TGTGCCAGCAGCCATTCTTCCGGGGGGGGGAGCACAGATACGCAGTATTTT.

The chain combines TRBV11-1 with TRBJ2-7, with 7 bases aligning to TRBD1. The germline V gene has CDR1 SGHAT and CDR2 FQDESV (reference sequence). J gave up 9 bases and V 5 bases, and 16 bases lay outside the gene matches. The CDR3 length is 15 residues. The CDR3 is CASSRPGQSAQGQYF. The CDR3 region has the DNA TGTGCCAGCAGCCGACCGGGACAGTCAGCCCAAGGGCAGTACTTC.

The chain joins TRBV29-1 to TRBJ2-3; 11 nucleotides align to TRBD2. Trimming took 5 bases from V and 4 from J; bases not matched to a gene: 14. Germline CDR1 SQVTM, CDR2 ANQGSEA. CDR3 size: 17 residues. CDR3 bases: TGCAGCGTTCGTGATGGGGTTAGCGGGGGGGCCCCAGATACGCAGTATTTT. It encodes CSVRDGVSGGAPDTQYF.

This chain joins TRBV5-6 and TRBJ1-5; 7 bases agree with TRBD1. This CDR3 contains 14 residues. The V gene end was trimmed by 4 bases and the J gene end by 1 base; junction bases not matched to a gene: 2. CDR1 is SGHDT and CDR2 is YYEEEE in the germline V gene. The CDR3 loop reads CASSQGGSNQPQHF. The CDR3, as DNA: TGTGCCAGCAGCCAGGGGGGAAGCAATCAGCCCCAGCATTTT.

The chain links TRBV19 to TRBJ1-5, with TRBD1 matching 8 bases. This CDR3 is 14 amino acids long. J gave up 6 bases and V 6 bases, and 7 bases lay outside the gene matches. The germline CDR1 and CDR2 sequences are LNHDA and SQIVND (reference sequence). CDR3 nucleotides: TGTGCCAGTAGAGAGGACAGGGCGGTTCAGCCCCAGCATTTT. It encodes CASREDRAVQPQHF.